These 29 T cell receptor beta chains came from one sample sequenced in a study of a mutant IDH1 vaccine in newly diagnosed glioma. The time point was: baseline, week 1 (first vaccination visit). Treatment: pre-vaccination baseline after standard-of-care therapy. Clones were sequenced by immunoSEQ multiplex PCR, and TCRdb holds only the in-frame ones, with some missing. The data contain around 16,000 clones, 95% to 96% of them seen just once; the ten biggest clones take up about 3.9%. Sequencing used peripheral blood mononuclear cells (PBMCs), obtained from a glioma patient treated with radiotherapy, temozolomide or both. Receptors were obtained from a woman aged 18 to 35 with glioma. Some clones in this sample may be carry-over from other donors' samples.

The rearrangement joins TRBV29-1 to TRBJ1-1; 7 bases match TRBD1. The germline CDR1 and CDR2 sequences are SQVTM and ANQGSEA. This CDR3 comprises 13 residues. The J segment lost 2 bases and the V segment lost 7 bases, leaving 7 bases of the junction unmatched. This CDR3 reads CSAAGGRNTEAFF. CDR3 DNA: TGCAGCGCCGCAGGGGGGCGAAACACTGAAGCTTTCTTT. Filled out from reference TRBV29-1 and TRBJ1-1, the complete variable domain reads SAVISQKPSRDICQRGTSLTIQCQVDSQVTMMFWYRQQPGQSLTLIATANQGSEATYESGFVIDKFPISRPNLTFSTLTVSNMSPEDSSIYLCSAAGGRNTEAFFGQGTRLTVV.

This CDR3 is CASSIAAGSRTDTQYF. Written as DNA, the CDR3 is TGTGCCAGTAGTATAGCAGCGGGGAGCCGCACAGATACGCAGTATTTT. The chain couples TRBV19 to TRBJ2-3; TRBD2 matches 7 bases. The V gene's germline CDR1 is LNHDA and CDR2 SQIVND (reference sequence). This CDR3 has 16 residues. J lost 1 base, V lost 1 base, and 5 bases had no gene match.

The V gene is TRBV13, the J gene TRBJ2-3, with TRBD2 as a possible D gene (7 bases). CDR1 and CDR2 from the germline V gene are PRHDT and FYEKMQ (reference sequence). This CDR3 comprises 16 residues. Trimming took 5 bases from V and 6 from J, leaving 21 bases between them. CDR3 coding DNA: TGTGCCAGCAGCAGTAGGGGGGCGGGAGTGGAGGATACGCAGTATTTT. Protein sequence: CASSSRGAGVEDTQYF.

This clone has a single count. In DNA form, the CDR3 reads TGCGCCAGCAGAGAAACCCAGGTCCGCACAGATACGCAGTATTTT. Translation: CASRETQVRTDTQYF. This chain links TRBV4-1 with TRBJ2-3; D is undetermined. Trimming took off 6 bases at V and 1 base at J, with 14 bases between the two ends. The germline CDR1 and CDR2 sequences are MGHRA and YSYEKL. This CDR3 is 15 amino acids long.

J is TRBJ1-1 and V is TRBV19; no definite D call. The germline V gene encodes CDR1 LNHDA and CDR2 SQIVND (reference sequence). The CDR3 covers 13 residues. The V end lost 6 bases, the J end lost 8 bases, and 16 bases lay between the germline ends. The CDR3 region has the DNA TGTGCCAGTAGAAATGGGGTTGTCATGGAAGCTTTCTTT. Protein product: CASRNGVVMEAFF.

J is TRBJ1-5 and V is TRBV30; TRBD1 might be the D (6 bases). Germline V CDR1 and CDR2: GTSNPN, SVGIG (reference sequence). Trimming cost V 4 bases and J 7 bases, with 20 bases left between them. The CDR3 runs to 15 residues. The CDR3 reads CAWKSKGGGPQPQHF. The CDR3, as DNA: TGTGCCTGGAAATCTAAGGGGGGGGGCCCGCAGCCCCAGCATTTT.

V and J are TRBV7-6 and TRBJ2-5, with D perhaps matching TRBD1 or TRBD2 (6 bases each). This CDR3 is built from 15 residues. Germline loops: CDR1 SGHVS, CDR2 FNYEAQ. V was shortened by 11 bases and J by 0 bases, with 19 bases between the two germline ends. CDR3 nucleotides: TGTGCCTCTCAGGAGGGGGTGACGTACCAAGAGACCCAGTACTTC. It encodes CASQEGVTYQETQYF.

The chain employs TRBV4-2 and TRBJ2-1, with D perhaps matching TRBD1 (5 bases). V lost 1 base, J lost 1 base, and 14 bases lay in between. The CDR3 runs 17 residues. Germline V gene sequence: CDR1 LGHNA, CDR2 YNFKEQ. Here the CDR3 DNA reads TGTGCCAGCAGCCAAGGGCCCATGGGGCATTCCTACAATGAGCAGTTCTTC. This translates into CASSQGPMGHSYNEQFF.

In its sample, this clone was seen once. The chain links TRBV19 to TRBJ2-5, with a possible D match to TRBD2 (5 bases). The germline V gene encodes CDR1 LNHDA and CDR2 SQIVND (reference sequence). Trimming stripped 5 bases from V and 0 bases from J, with 10 bases between. CDR3 size: 14 residues. CDR3 amino acids: CASSPGLNQETQYF. Here the CDR3 DNA reads TGTGCCAGTAGTCCCGGACTGAACCAAGAGACCCAGTACTTC.

The chain couples TRBV6-1 to TRBJ2-3; weak D call: TRBD2 (5 bases). Per germline, CDR1 MNHNS and CDR2 SASEGT. The V and J ends lost 6 bases and 1 base respectively, with 14 bases between them. The CDR3 loop spans 15 amino acids. In nucleotides, the CDR3 is TGTGCCAGCAGCAAACTAGGAGACGGCACAGATACGCAGTATTTT. Protein sequence: CASSKLGDGTDTQYF.

Comments on this clone: Other DNA sequences in the sample encode the same CDR3. V usage is TRBV6-1 and J usage is TRBJ1-1; 9 nucleotides align to TRBD1. Germline-derived CDR1 and CDR2 are MNHNS and SASEGT. CDR3 length equals 14 residues. V dropped 8 bases and J dropped 0; count of bases not matched to a gene: 4. In DNA form, the CDR3 reads TGTGCCAGCGGCGACAGGGGGGTGAACACTGAAGCTTTCTTT. Its protein product is CASGDRGVNTEAFF.

This clone showed up just once. The gene calls are TRBV7-9 and TRBJ1-1, with D uncertain. Germline V gene lookup returns CDR1 SEHNR and CDR2 FQNEAQ (reference sequence). CDR3 length: 13 residues. V shed 5 bases and J shed 4 bases, with 11 bases lying between them. Here the CDR3 reads CASSPRAATEAFF. As DNA, the CDR3 is TGTGCCAGCAGCCCACGGGCAGCCACTGAAGCTTTCTTT.

The chain has TRBV19 and TRBJ1-4; a possible D gene is TRBD1 (6 bases). In germline, CDR1 is LNHDA, CDR2 SQIVND (reference sequence). The V end lost 4 bases, the J end lost 7 bases, and 19 bases lay between the germline ends. This CDR3 has 16 residues. Here the CDR3 DNA reads TGTGCCAGTAGTAACCCCCGGGGGCTATATCGTGAAAAACTGTTTTTT. It yields the protein CASSNPRGLYREKLFF.

This sequence joins TRBV19 and TRBJ2-7, with 8 bases fitting TRBD1. The CDR3 spans 14 residues. Germline-derived CDR1 and CDR2 are LNHDA and SQIVND (reference sequence). V lost 5 bases and J lost 3; bases outside the gene matches: 6. The CDR3 here is CASSPSTGDYEQYF. The CDR3 bases are TGTGCCAGTAGTCCCTCGACAGGGGACTACGAGCAGTACTTC.

V gene TRBV27 combines with J gene TRBJ2-1, with a weak D call TRBD2 (6 bases). The CDR3 totals 13 residues. V was pared by 3 bases and J by 6 bases, with 9 bases between. Germline V gene sequence: CDR1 MNHEY, CDR2 SMNVEV (reference sequence). The CDR3: CASSFPGGNEQFF. CDR3 bases: TGTGCCAGCAGTTTCCCCGGGGGCAATGAGCAGTTCTTC.

The chain uses TRBV18 and TRBJ2-5; no definite D call. V was shortened by 2 bases and J by 5 bases, with 9 bases between the two germline ends. Per germline, CDR1 KGHSH and CDR2 LQKENI. The CDR3 has 13 amino acids. CDR3 sequence: CASSPIVRETQYF. Here the CDR3 DNA reads TGTGCCAGCTCACCAATCGTTCGGGAGACCCAGTACTTC.

The rearrangement uses TRBV28 and TRBJ2-1, with a tentative D call TRBD1 (5 bases). Trimming removed 7 bases at V and 6 bases at J, with 16 bases between. The CDR3 extends over 14 amino acids. Per germline, CDR1 MDHEN and CDR2 SYDVKM. The CDR3 DNA reads as TGTGCCAGCAAGTTGGGCAGGGCTGGCAATGAGCAGTTCTTC. Protein sequence: CASKLGRAGNEQFF.

V usage is TRBV7-2 and J usage is TRBJ2-5, with 8 positions matching TRBD1. CDR1 SGHTA and CDR2 FQGNSA come from the germline V gene. Unmatched junction bases numbered 4, after V lost 5 bases and J lost 2 bases. CDR3 length equals 14 residues. The CDR3 loop is CASSAGTGQETQYF. CDR3 nucleotides: TGTGCCAGCAGCGCGGGGACAGGTCAAGAGACCCAGTACTTC.

V gene TRBV6-4 combines with J gene TRBJ1-1, with 7 bases matching TRBD1. The germline V gene has CDR1 MRHNA and CDR2 SNTAGT. This CDR3 has 12 residues. V dropped 3 bases and J dropped 7; count of bases not matched to a gene: 2. For the CDR3, the DNA is TGTGCCAGCAGTGATCGGACAGGTGAAGCTTTCTTT. Translation gives CASSDRTGEAFF.

The chain combines TRBV6-1 with TRBJ2-3; D is tentatively TRBD1 or TRBD2 (5 bases each). The CDR3 length is 14 residues. Germline V lookup: CDR1 MNHNS, CDR2 SASEGT. V lost 2 bases to trimming and J lost 2 bases, with 8 bases between them. The CDR3 DNA reads as TGTGCCAGCAGTGAATGGGGACCCACAGATACGCAGTATTTT. It yields the protein CASSEWGPTDTQYF.

The rearrangement uses TRBV28 and TRBJ1-5, with 7 bases that match TRBD1. Germline assignment: CDR1 MDHEN and CDR2 SYDVKM. V lost 6 bases to trimming and J lost 6 bases; unmatched junction nucleotides: 11. The CDR3 contains 15 residues. The CDR3 DNA follows: TGTGCCAGCAGCCGCGACAGGGAGGTTGGTCAGCCCCAGCATTTT. Translation gives CASSRDREVGQPQHF. Full variable domain (outside the CDR3, taken from reference TRBV28 and TRBJ1-5): DVKVTQSSRYLVKRTGEKVFLECVQDMDHENMFWYRQDPGLGLRLIYFSYDVKMKEKGDIPEGYSVSREKKERFSLILESASTNQTSMYLCASSRDREVGQPQHFGDGTRLSIL.

A single count supports this clone. The chain recombines TRBV11-2 with TRBJ1-2; the D gene is possibly TRBD1 (6 bases). Trimming shortened V by 4 bases and J by 10 bases, and 13 bases separated the two germline ends. The CDR3 loop spans 12 amino acids. Germline V gene data show CDR1 as SGHAT and CDR2 as FQNNGV. The CDR3, as DNA: TGTGCCAGCAGCTCCCAGGGGTTAGACTACACCTTC. Translating gives CASSSQGLDYTF. The full variable domain, rest sourced from reference TRBV11-2 and TRBJ1-2, is EAGVAQSPRYKIIEKRQSVAFWCNPISGHATLYWYQQILGQGPKLLIQFQNNGVVDDSQLPKDRFSAERLKGVDSTLKIQPAKLEDSAVYLCASSSQGLDYTFGSGTRLTVV.

The chain combines TRBV4-1 with TRBJ1-1; D is ambiguous. The V end was cut by 4 bases, the J end by 1 base, with 16 bases between. The CDR3 contains 16 residues. Germline V CDR1 and CDR2: MGHRA, YSYEKL. CDR3 in DNA: TGCGCCAGCAGCCCTATCGGGCGGCGAAAGAACACTGAAGCTTTCTTT. Amino acid sequence: CASSPIGRRKNTEAFF.

The rearrangement joins TRBV19 to TRBJ1-4; D gene ambiguous. This CDR3 comprises 11 residues. V was trimmed by 7 bases and J by 11 bases, leaving 11 bases between them. CDR1 is LNHDA, CDR2 SQIVND, per germline (reference sequence). The CDR3, as DNA: TGTGCCAGTAAGAGCAGTGAGAAACTGTTTTTT. This sequence encodes CASKSSEKLFF.

The chain uses TRBV5-1 and TRBJ1-3, with D possibly matching TRBD1 (6 bases). The germline V gene has CDR1 SGHRS and CDR2 YFSETQ. This CDR3 region has 16 residues. Trimming took 4 bases from V and 1 from J, leaving 15 bases between them. CDR3 region: CASSTGQFWSGNTIYF. CDR3 in DNA: TGCGCCAGCAGCACAGGACAGTTTTGGTCTGGAAACACCATATATTTT.

The gene calls are TRBV4-1 and TRBJ2-1, with D unresolved. V lost 2 bases and J lost 6, with 5 bases in between. The germline V gene encodes CDR1 MGHRA and CDR2 YSYEKL. The CDR3 sequence is 12 residues long. CDR3 sequence (DNA): TGCGCCAGCAGCCAATTCCCCAATGAGCAGTTCTTC. It codes for CASSQFPNEQFF.

V usage is TRBV14 and J usage is TRBJ2-3, with 11 bases aligning to TRBD2. Germline V lookup: CDR1 SGHDN, CDR2 FVKESK. Trimming at V came to 3 bases and at J to 3 bases, leaving 5 bases not matched to a gene. The CDR3 covers 16 residues. The CDR3 DNA reads as TGTGCCAGCAGCCAGGGTGGGACTAGCGGAACAGATACGCAGTATTTT. Residues: CASSQGGTSGTDTQYF.

The V and J genes are TRBV18 and TRBJ1-4; D gene ambiguous. The V gene lost 4 bases and the J gene lost 3 bases, with 3 bases spanning the gap. The CDR3 totals 12 residues. The germline V gene encodes CDR1 KGHSH and CDR2 LQKENI. The CDR3 DNA sequence: TGTGCCAGCTCACGTCCTAATGAAAAACTGTTTTTT. This encodes CASSRPNEKLFF.

The gene calls are TRBV7-2 and TRBJ2-7; the D call may be TRBD1 or TRBD2 (5 bases each). The CDR3 length is 15 residues. Trimming left V 6 bases short and J 3 bases short, with 18 bases between. Germline CDR1 is SGHTA and CDR2 is FQGNSA. The CDR3 nucleotides are TGTGCCAGCAGGTGGGGGATGGAGGATATCTACGAGCAGTACTTC. It encodes CASRWGMEDIYEQYF.